The 16 T cell receptor beta chains below come from one sample, sequenced in a study of CXCR3-negative and CXCR3-positive naive CD8 T cells. Study-wide results and limits: CXCR3-expressing naive cells carried TRB CDR3s more hydrophobic than those of CXCR3-negative naive cells.

The antigens of these receptors remain unknown. UMI labels and 5' RACE were used to prepare the TRB cDNA libraries. Reanalyzing the 5' RACE reads, TCRdb keeps one entry per CDR3 protein, without DNA. This listing includes approximately 100,000 distinct CDR3 sequences. The sample taken for sequencing was naive CXCR3+ CD8+ T cells from blood. This sample's subset: CD45RO-CCR7+CD27+CD95- naive CD8+ T cells expressing CXCR3 (TNR3+). Receptors originate from a human donor in good health. Some clones in this sample may be carry-over from other donors' samples.

V gene TRBV7-9 combines with J gene TRBJ2-1. Germline V gene data show CDR1 as SEHNR and CDR2 as FQNEAQ (reference sequence). The length of the CDR3 is 16 residues. CDR3 residues: CASSLAGVWVPNEQFF.

This rearrangement joins TRBV12-3 or TRBV12-4 to TRBJ2-7; as DNA is missing, the TRBD1 call by TCRdb cannot be tested. There are 12 residues in the CDR3. This CDR3 is CASSPTVYEQYF.

V usage is TRBV7-2 and J usage is TRBJ2-6; TCRdb names TRBD1, which stays unverified in the absence of DNA. Germline V CDR1 and CDR2: SGHTA, FQGNSA. The CDR3 sequence is 17 residues long. CDR3: CASSLRGARSGANVLTF. The entire variable domain, with the rest obtained from reference TRBV7-2 and TRBJ2-6, is as follows: GAGVSQSPSNKVTEKGKDVELRCDPISGHTALYWYRQSLGQGLEFLIYFQGNSAPDKSGLPSDRFSAERTGGSVSTLTIQRTQQEDSAVYLCASSLRGARSGANVLTFGAGSRLTVL.

The chain couples TRBV4-3 to TRBJ1-2; checking the TCRdb D call of TRBD1 is not possible without DNA. CDR1 is LGHNA, CDR2 YSLEER, per germline. The CDR3 has 16 amino acids. The CDR3 loop reads CASSQDYFLGARGYTF.

This sequence joins TRBV29-1 and TRBJ2-1; TCRdb's D call of TRBD1 is untestable without DNA. Germline V gives CDR1 SQVTM, CDR2 ANQGSEA. This CDR3 contains 12 residues. CDR3 sequence reads: CSATGRWNEQFF.

V and J are TRBV5-1 and TRBJ1-1; the D call of TRBD1 rests on TCRdb alone, since no DNA is present to check it. CDR3 length equals 14 residues. The germline V gene has CDR1 SGHRS and CDR2 YFSETQ. CDR3 region: CASSQPGSGGDAFF.

The chain has TRBV6-2 or TRBV6-3 and TRBJ2-1. The CDR3 sequence is 15 residues long. Germline V gene data show CDR1 as MNHEY and CDR2 as SVGEGT. The chain's CDR3 is CASSYVLETYNEQFF.

This rearrangement joins TRBV7-2 to TRBJ2-1; the D call from TCRdb, TRBD1, cannot be confirmed without DNA. The CDR3 spans 15 residues. Germline V lookup: CDR1 SGHTA, CDR2 FQGNSA. Here the CDR3 reads CASSLLGTTYNEQFF.

The chain couples TRBV7-9 to TRBJ2-1; TCRdb calls TRBD2, which cannot be checked without DNA. The length of the CDR3 is 18 residues. Germline V lookup: CDR1 SEHNR, CDR2 FQNEAQ (reference sequence). CDR3 loop: CASSQGQGRLAGVDEQFF.

The chain uses TRBV10-3 and TRBJ1-6; TCRdb's D gene call, TRBD1, goes unchecked for lack of DNA. The V gene's germline CDR1 is ENHRY and CDR2 SYGVKD. The CDR3 consists of 19 residues. The CDR3 loop is CAISEAEGTGGRFGSPLHF.

The rearrangement links TRBV20-1 to TRBJ2-1; there is no DNA to check the TCRdb D call of TRBD2. This CDR3 contains 13 residues. Per the germline V gene, CDR1 is DFQATT and CDR2 is SNEGSKA (reference sequence). CDR3 amino acids: CCAPGLGYNEQFF.

The V and J genes are TRBV7-3 and TRBJ2-1; TCRdb picks TRBD2, but there is no DNA to check that call. The germline gives CDR1 SGHTA, CDR2 FQGTGA. This CDR3 spans 13 amino acids. CDR3 amino acids: CASSGGLANEQFF. The full variable domain, completed using reference TRBV7-3 and TRBJ2-1, is GAGVSQTPSNKVTEKGKYVELRCDPISGHTALYWYRQSLGQGPEFLIYFQGTGAADDSGLPNDRFFAVRPEGSVSTLKIQRTERGDSAVYLCASSGGLANEQFFGPGTRLTVL.

This chain uses TRBV5-1 with TRBJ1-1; without DNA, the TCRdb call of TRBD1 cannot be checked. The germline CDR1 and CDR2 sequences are SGHRS and YFSETQ. The CDR3 sequence is 15 residues long. The CDR3 sequence is CASSLAGQGNTEAFF.

The chain uses TRBV20-1 and TRBJ1-2. The CDR3 length is 11 residues. Germline V gene sequence: CDR1 DFQATT, CDR2 SNEGSKA (reference sequence). The CDR3 region is CSAREGYGYTF.

The CDR3 region is CASSGTSGGADEQFF. V and J are TRBV28 and TRBJ2-1; TCRdb's assignment of TRBD2 cannot be checked, as there is no DNA. This CDR3 is 15 amino acids long. Germline loops: CDR1 MDHEN, CDR2 SYDVKM.

The V gene is TRBV5-1, the J gene TRBJ2-7. The length of the CDR3 is 14 residues. The germline V gene has CDR1 SGHRS and CDR2 YFSETQ. The CDR3 is CASSWKGGAYEQYF.